The 25 T cell receptor beta chains presented below share a single source sample, sequenced in a study of blood T cell repertoires in COVID-19. The protocol was immunoSEQ multiplex PCR, while the TCRdb copy is restricted to in-frame clones and leaves out a portion. The profile covers 95,000 to 100,000 clones, with approximately 86% appearing a single time and around 1.6% taken by the ten largest. The sequenced sample consisted of peripheral blood. The receptors shown here come from a man older than 75 with acute or convalescent COVID-19.

V gene TRBV5-1 combines with J gene TRBJ2-3; possible D gene TRBD2, 6 bases. This CDR3 region has 14 residues. Germline V lookup: CDR1 SGHRS, CDR2 YFSETQ. V lost 4 bases to trimming and J lost 4 bases, with 13 bases between them. This CDR3 reads CASSLGGTADTQYF. The CDR3 nucleotides read TGCGCCAGCAGCCTGGGCGGGACGGCAGATACGCAGTATTTT. The full variable domain, rest sourced from reference TRBV5-1 and TRBJ2-3, is KAGVTQTPRYLIKTRGQQVTLSCSPISGHRSVSWYQQTPGQGLQFLFEYFSETQRNKGNFPGRFSGRQFSNSRSEMNVSTLELGDSALYLCASSLGGTADTQYFGPGTRLTVL.

V and J are TRBV7-6 and TRBJ2-7; 7 bases line up with TRBD1. Germline assignment: CDR1 SGHVS and CDR2 FNYEAQ. CDR3 length: 15 residues. V gave up 5 bases and J gave up 0 bases; unmatched junction bases: 7. CDR3 sequence reads: CASSPRQGSSYEQYF. The CDR3 region has the DNA TGTGCCAGCAGCCCCCGACAGGGATCCTCCTACGAGCAGTACTTC.

The V and J genes are TRBV3-1 (or the pseudogene TRBV3-2) and TRBJ1-1; 7 bases are shared with TRBD1. V shed 3 bases and J 4 bases; nucleotides not matched to a gene: 5. The CDR3 is made up of 14 amino acids. Germline loops: CDR1 LGHDT, CDR2 YNNKEL (reference sequence). CDR3 residues: CASSQYRGGTEAFF. In DNA form, the CDR3 reads TGTGCCAGCAGCCAGTACAGGGGAGGCACTGAAGCTTTCTTT.

V and J are TRBV11-1 and TRBJ2-1, with TRBD1 matching 9 bases. J was trimmed by 7 bases and V by 6 bases; bases with no gene match: 7. Looked up from germline, CDR1 is SGHAT and CDR2 is FQDESV (reference sequence). The CDR3 is 14 residues long. Here the CDR3 reads CASSKDRGLNEQFF. For the CDR3, the DNA is TGTGCCAGCAGTAAGGACAGGGGTTTAAATGAGCAGTTCTTC.

The chain uses TRBV19 and TRBJ2-1, with D unresolved. This CDR3 comprises 13 residues. Per the germline V gene, CDR1 is LNHDA and CDR2 is SQIVND (reference sequence). The ends were cut back, 3 bases at V and 9 bases at J, with 12 bases in the middle. The CDR3 region is CASSIEVLREQFF. Here the CDR3 DNA reads TGTGCCAGTAGTATCGAGGTCCTACGTGAGCAGTTCTTC.

The chain recombines TRBV6-5 with TRBJ1-6; no clear D gene. Trimming cost V 6 bases and J 7 bases, with 10 bases left between them. CDR1 MNHEY and CDR2 SVGAGI come from the germline V gene. The CDR3 spans 13 residues. The CDR3 spells CASRTTVNSPLHF. The CDR3 DNA is TGTGCCAGCAGGACCACAGTAAATTCACCCCTCCACTTT.

J is TRBJ1-5 and V is TRBV19; a weak D match, TRBD1 (6 bases). There are 15 residues in the CDR3. V lost 3 bases and J 2 bases, leaving 11 bases between the germline ends. Germline lookup yields CDR1 LNHDA and CDR2 SQIVND (reference sequence). DNA of the CDR3: TGTGCCAGTAGTATCAACTACAGGGGCAATCAGCCCCAGCATTTT. Protein: CASSINYRGNQPQHF.

The chain is built from TRBV11-3 and TRBJ2-5, with D possibly TRBD2 on 6 matching bases. V lost 5 bases, J lost 5 bases, and 12 bases lay in between. The CDR3 runs 13 residues. Germline-derived CDR1 and CDR2 are SGHNT and YENEEA. The CDR3 region has the DNA TGTGCCAGCAGCCCGGGAGTTTCGGAGACCCAGTACTTC. This sequence encodes CASSPGVSETQYF.

The chain is built from TRBV12-5 and TRBJ1-2; possible D gene TRBD1, 6 bases. Germline CDR1 is LGHNT and CDR2 is FRNRAP. This CDR3 is built from 16 residues. Trimming shortened V by 0 bases and J by 7 bases, and 18 bases separated the two germline ends. The CDR3 DNA reads TGTGCTAGTGGTTTGGTACGAGGCAGGGGAATAAGTGGCTACACCTTC. Protein: CASGLVRGRGISGYTF.

V is TRBV5-4 and J is TRBJ2-7, with D tentatively TRBD1 (6 bases). Germline assignment: CDR1 SGHNT and CDR2 YYREEE (reference sequence). Trimming took off 3 bases at V and 3 bases at J, with 19 bases between the two ends. The CDR3 contains 16 residues. The CDR3 region has the DNA TGTGCCAGCAGCTCCAGGGGACCCGAAAGGGTCTACGAGCAGTACTTC. Protein: CASSSRGPERVYEQYF.

The chain employs TRBV29-1 and TRBJ2-2; maybe TRBD1 (5 bases). V was pared by 4 bases and J by 5 bases, with 14 bases between. The CDR3 totals 14 residues. CDR1 is SQVTM and CDR2 is ANQGSEA in the germline V gene. CDR3 residues: CSVGVQKGTGELFF. The CDR3 DNA reads TGCAGCGTTGGGGTCCAGAAGGGGACCGGGGAGCTGTTTTTT.

The chain combines TRBV9 with TRBJ2-5; possibly TRBD1 for D (6 bases). Germline CDR1 is SGDLS and CDR2 is YYNGEE. V lost 3 bases and J 5 bases, leaving 20 bases between the germline ends. The CDR3 is 16 residues long. This CDR3 is CASSGLGAGDRETQYF. The CDR3, as DNA: TGTGCCAGCAGCGGACTCGGGGCAGGGGATAGGGAGACCCAGTACTTC.

This rearrangement joins TRBV6-2 or TRBV6-3 to TRBJ2-1, with 9 nucleotides matching TRBD2. Germline CDR1 reads MNHEY; CDR2 reads SVGEGT. The V and J ends lost 4 bases and 4 bases, in that order; junction bases with no gene match: 5. There are 15 residues in the CDR3. The CDR3, as DNA: TGTGCCAGCAGTTCCGGGACTAGCTCGTACAATGAGCAGTTCTTC. It specifies CASSSGTSSYNEQFF.

J is TRBJ1-1 and V is TRBV19, with 9 bases lining up with TRBD1. The J segment lost 5 bases and the V segment lost 6 bases, leaving 7 bases of the junction unmatched. The CDR3 is 14 amino acids. Germline V gene sequence: CDR1 LNHDA, CDR2 SQIVND (reference sequence). The CDR3: CASRDRGLGTEAFF. CDR3 coding DNA: TGTGCCAGTAGAGACAGGGGGTTGGGGACTGAAGCTTTCTTT.

The chain employs TRBV27 and TRBJ1-4, with 7 bases identical to TRBD1. CDR3 length equals 14 residues. Germline V gives CDR1 MNHEY, CDR2 SMNVEV (reference sequence). J lost 4 bases, V lost 5 bases, and 4 bases had no gene match. The CDR3 here is CASSRQGFNEKLFF. The CDR3 coding sequence is TGTGCCAGCAGTCGACAGGGTTTTAATGAAAAACTGTTTTTT.

This clone was observed a single time. The chain has TRBV7-2 and TRBJ2-3; D is uncertain. Germline values: CDR1 SGHTA, CDR2 FQGNSA. Trimming took 5 bases from V and 1 from J, leaving 10 bases between them. The CDR3 is made up of 14 amino acids. The CDR3, as DNA: TGTGCCAGCAGCCCAAGACGGGGCACAGATACGCAGTATTTT. This codes for CASSPRRGTDTQYF.

The chain has TRBV6-5 and TRBJ2-4; the D gene is possibly TRBD1 (5 bases). The V end lost 2 bases, the J end lost 8 bases, and 13 bases lay between the germline ends. The CDR3 totals 14 residues. In germline, CDR1 is MNHEY, CDR2 SVGAGI. CDR3 sequence: CASSYGGAGDIQYF. The CDR3 DNA reads as TGTGCCAGCAGTTACGGTGGGGCTGGGGACATTCAGTACTTC.

J is TRBJ2-1 and V is TRBV2, with D unclear. Per the germline V gene, CDR1 is SNHLY and CDR2 is FYNNEI. V was trimmed by 3 bases and J by 0 bases, leaving 6 bases between them. This CDR3 is built from 14 residues. CDR3 DNA sequence: TGTGCCAGCAGTGAGTTAGCCTCCTACAATGAGCAGTTCTTC. Translating it yields CASSELASYNEQFF.

The chain joins TRBV5-1 to TRBJ2-5; weak D call: TRBD1 (6 bases). The germline V and J ends were trimmed by 1 base and 1 base, with 14 bases remaining between them. The CDR3 contains 16 residues. CDR1 and CDR2 from the germline V gene are SGHRS and YFSETQ. CDR3 sequence reads: CASSLSPTGIQETQYF. In nucleotides, the CDR3 is TGCGCCAGCAGCTTGAGTCCGACAGGAATCCAAGAGACCCAGTACTTC. The full variable domain, in which reference TRBV5-1 and TRBJ2-5 provide the parts outside the CDR3, is KAGVTQTPRYLIKTRGQQVTLSCSPISGHRSVSWYQQTPGQGLQFLFEYFSETQRNKGNFPGRFSGRQFSNSRSEMNVSTLELGDSALYLCASSLSPTGIQETQYFGPGTRLLVL.

The J gene is TRBJ2-2, the V gene TRBV9; D not resolved. V lost 0 bases and J 7 bases, leaving 13 bases between the germline ends. In germline, CDR1 is SGDLS, CDR2 YYNGEE. This CDR3 contains 15 residues. The CDR3 DNA reads as TGTGCCAGCAGCGTAGGAGCACTACAAGGCGGGGAGCTGTTTTTT. Translating gives CASSVGALQGGELFF.

This clone was seen a single time. The CDR3 region is CASSKIRGETEAFF. In DNA form, the CDR3 reads TGTGCCAGCAGCAAAATCAGGGGTGAGACTGAAGCTTTCTTT. The chain is built from TRBV5-4 and TRBJ1-1; tentatively, D is TRBD1 (6 bases). CDR3 size: 14 residues. CDR1 SGHNT and CDR2 YYREEE come from the germline V gene (reference sequence). With 4 bases removed from V and 5 bases from J, the gap between germline ends came to 15 bases.

V gene TRBV27 combines with J gene TRBJ2-1; D is possibly TRBD2 (6 bases). Germline lookup yields CDR1 MNHEY and CDR2 SMNVEV (reference sequence). The CDR3 spans 13 residues. The germline V and J ends were trimmed by 8 bases and 1 base, with 9 bases remaining between them. CDR3: CASRGLSYNEQFF. The CDR3 DNA is TGTGCCAGCCGGGGGTTATCCTACAATGAGCAGTTCTTC.

The chain recombines TRBV28 with TRBJ2-3; 13 nucleotides agree with TRBD2. The CDR3 consists of 18 residues. Per the germline V gene, CDR1 is MDHEN and CDR2 is SYDVKM. V was pared by 6 bases and J by 2 bases, with 11 bases of the junction left unmatched. The CDR3 DNA reads as TGTGCCAGCAGCCCCCCGGGACTAGCGGGATCAAACACAGATACGCAGTATTTT. Translating it yields CASSPPGLAGSNTDTQYF. Drawing the rest from reference TRBV28 and TRBJ2-3, the complete variable domain is DVKVTQSSRYLVKRTGEKVFLECVQDMDHENMFWYRQDPGLGLRLIYFSYDVKMKEKGDIPEGYSVSREKKERFSLILESASTNQTSMYLCASSPPGLAGSNTDTQYFGPGTRLTVL.

On this clone: In the same sample, other DNA sequences code for this CDR3. This chain connects TRBV7-9 to TRBJ1-6; 8 bases are shared with TRBD1. The J segment lost 9 bases and the V segment lost 2 bases, leaving 9 bases of the junction unmatched. CDR1 and CDR2 from the germline V gene are SEHNR and FQNEAQ (reference sequence). This CDR3 comprises 16 residues. CDR3 residues: CASSLSGQGTGSPLHF. The CDR3 coding sequence is TGTGCCAGCAGCTTATCCGGACAGGGAACAGGTTCACCCCTCCACTTT.

The chain recombines TRBV27 with TRBJ2-5, with TRBD2 matching over 13 bases. The V segment lost 5 bases and the J segment 5 bases; nucleotides outside the gene matches: 20. Germline V gives CDR1 MNHEY, CDR2 SMNVEV (reference sequence). This CDR3 comprises 20 residues. Here the CDR3 reads CASSRRQGPGLAGVKETQYF. Here the CDR3 DNA reads TGTGCCAGCAGTCGCCGACAGGGGCCTGGACTAGCGGGAGTAAAGGAGACCCAGTACTTC.